The clone carrying this T cell receptor beta chain was found a few times. Its matching antigen is unknown. This sample's RNA came from whole unsorted tissue. Newly diagnosed lung cancer patients had thoracic surgery in China, August–November 2014, without prior chemotherapy. TCRbeta libraries were built with three rounds of nested PCR, modified from ARM-PCR. MiXCR, run by TCRdb on the multiplex PCR reads, gives a single entry per CDR3 protein. The sample contains around 86,000 distinct CDR3 sequences, approximately 72% of which appear only once. This record belongs to a study of tumor and adjacent non-tumor tissue in lung cancer. Study-wide results and limits: Compared with tumor, normal lung showed significantly lower TCR diversity.

V was shortened by 0 bases and J by 4 bases, with 5 bases between the two germline ends. Per germline, CDR1 SGHRS and CDR2 YFSETQ. The CDR3 has 13 residues. Sequenced material: lung tumor tissue. The chain is built from TRBV5-1 and TRBJ2-1; unclear D gene. This sequence originates from a woman in her forties with non-small cell lung cancer. The DNA of the CDR3 is TGCGCCAGCAGCTTGGCGTCTTACAATGAGCAGTTCTTC. Its translation: CASSLASYNEQFF.